Presented here are 19 T cell receptor beta chains from one specimen sequenced in a study of CD8+CD57+ T cells in acquired aplastic anemia. CD8+CD57+ cell expansion, shown by flow cytometry, had occurred in the patients selected for sequencing. CDR3 and TCR beta VDJ profiling relied on genomic DNA as the template. TCRdb reprocessed the reads via MiXCR and lists one record per CDR3 protein. The sample has roughly 220,000 distinct CDR3 sequences; 65% are singletons. The source material was sorted CD4+, CD8+, or CD8+CD57+ T cells (not recorded which) from PBMCs. Source of these receptors: a human donor with aplastic anemia.

The gene calls are TRBV29-1 and TRBJ2-1; D possibly uses TRBD1 or TRBD2 (7 bases each). V gave up 4 bases and J gave up 8 bases, with 12 bases separating them. The CDR3 is 12 residues long. Germline V gives CDR1 SQVTM, CDR2 ANQGSEA. The CDR3 coding sequence is TGCAGCGTTGGACAGGGAGGGGATGAGCAGTTCTTC. This translates into CSVGQGGDEQFF.

This chain joins TRBV10-2 and TRBJ2-1; unclear D gene. The length of the CDR3 is 10 residues. Germline lookup yields CDR1 WSHSY and CDR2 SAAADI. Trimming took off 4 bases at V and 9 bases at J, with 4 bases between the two ends. The CDR3 nucleotides are TGCGCCAGCAGTGCGAGTGAGCAGTTCTTC. This codes for CASSASEQFF.

Comments on this clonotype: At one of its ends the junction is not consistent with the germline gene, which may arise from a read error. This chain links TRBV10-3 with TRBJ1-1, with D uncertain. The length of the CDR3 is 14 residues. The germline gives CDR1 ENHRY, CDR2 SYGVKD. The CDR3 spells CAITESTVNTEAFF. DNA of the CDR3: TGTGCCATCACCGAGTCAACAGTGAACACTGAGGCTTTCTTT.

The V call is TRBV15, the J call TRBJ1-2; D ambiguous. The CDR3 length is 14 residues. Germline V gives CDR1 LNHNV, CDR2 YYDKDF (reference sequence). V was trimmed by 0 bases and J by 8 bases, leaving 13 bases between them. This chain's CDR3 is CATSRDPGTDGYTF. CDR3 DNA: TGTGCCACCAGCAGAGATCCAGGAACAGACGGCTACACCTTC.

The CDR3 coding sequence is TGTGCCAGCAGGAGGGACAGGGACTATGAAAAACTGTTTTTT. Encoded protein: CASRRDRDYEKLFF. The chain joins TRBV2 to TRBJ1-4; 9 bases agree with TRBD1. Germline loops: CDR1 SNHLY, CDR2 FYNNEI. The CDR3 loop spans 14 amino acids. V shed 6 bases, J shed 6 bases, and the junction held 5 bases outside the gene matches.

This clonotype occurred a few times. The J gene is TRBJ2-7, the V gene TRBV14; D possibly matches TRBD1 or TRBD2 (6 bases each). This CDR3 has 14 amino acids. V lost 5 bases to trimming and J lost 4 bases, with 15 bases between them. The germline CDR1 and CDR2 sequences are SGHDN and FVKESK. CDR3 protein: CASSSTGTPYEQYF. The DNA of the CDR3 is TGTGCCAGCAGCTCTACAGGGACTCCTTACGAGCAGTACTTC.

This clonotype was seen a few times. The chain combines TRBV7-6 with TRBJ2-7; 8 nucleotides align to TRBD1. This CDR3 is built from 14 residues. V was pared by 4 bases and J by 3 bases, with 5 bases of the junction left unmatched. In germline, CDR1 is SGHVS, CDR2 FNYEAQ. CDR3 in amino acids: CASSSDRVHYEQYF. The DNA of the CDR3 is TGTGCCAGCAGCTCGGACAGGGTCCACTACGAGCAGTACTTC.

This clonotype turned up a few times. V is TRBV12-3 or TRBV12-4 and J is TRBJ1-6; a possible D gene is TRBD1 (6 bases). The CDR3 is 13 amino acids. The V end lost 5 bases, the J end lost 7 bases, and 9 bases lay between the germline ends. The CDR3 bases are TGTGCCAGCAGTCCGGACAGCAATTCACCCCTCCACTTT. It codes for CASSPDSNSPLHF.

In this sample, this clonotype turned up a few times. J is TRBJ1-1 and V is TRBV7-3; no reliable D call. Per germline, CDR1 SGHTA and CDR2 FQGTGA. This CDR3 has 13 amino acids. The V gene lost 1 base and the J gene lost 1 base, with 4 bases spanning the gap. The CDR3 loop is CASSLMGNTEAFF. Here the CDR3 DNA reads TGTGCCAGCAGCTTAATGGGGAACACTGAAGCTTTCTTT.

V gene TRBV10-3 combines with J gene TRBJ1-6; D unclear. Deletions cut 3 bases from V and 0 bases from J, with 6 bases between. The CDR3 contains 15 residues. The germline V gene has CDR1 ENHRY and CDR2 SYGVKD. CDR3: CAISDSSSYNSPLHF. The DNA of the CDR3 is TGTGCCATCAGTGACAGTAGCTCCTATAATTCACCCCTCCACTTT.

V gene TRBV29-1 combines with J gene TRBJ2-5; D unclear. Trimming cost V 3 bases and J 7 bases, with 3 bases left between them. CDR3 length: 9 residues. The germline V gene has CDR1 SQVTM and CDR2 ANQGSEA. CDR3 loop: CSVDPTQYF. The CDR3 coding sequence is TGCAGCGTTGACCCGACCCAGTACTTC. The whole variable domain, filled in from reference TRBV29-1 and TRBJ2-5, reads SAVISQKPSRDICQRGTSLTIQCQVDSQVTMMFWYRQQPGQSLTLIATANQGSEATYESGFVIDKFPISRPNLTFSTLTVSNMSPEDSSIYLCSVDPTQYFGPGTRLLVL.

J is TRBJ1-6 and V is TRBV7-9, with 8 bases identical to TRBD1. The V and J ends lost 4 bases and 5 bases, in that order; junction bases with no gene match: 4. Germline values: CDR1 SEHNR, CDR2 FQNEAQ (reference sequence). The CDR3 consists of 15 residues. CDR3 region: CASSSVDRDNSPLHF. The CDR3 bases are TGTGCCAGCAGCTCCGTGGACAGGGATAATTCACCCCTCCACTTT.

This clonotype was seen a few times. The rearrangement joins TRBV4-1 to TRBJ2-2; possible D gene TRBD1, 5 bases. V was shortened by 0 bases and J by 0 bases, with 11 bases between the two germline ends. The germline V gene has CDR1 MGHRA and CDR2 YSYEKL. CDR3 length equals 17 residues. The CDR3 here is CASSQEQTDANTGELFF. The DNA of the CDR3 is TGCGCCAGCAGCCAAGAACAGACAGATGCGAACACCGGGGAGCTGTTTTTT.

The chain links TRBV7-9 to TRBJ1-2, with D hard to call. Germline loops: CDR1 SEHNR, CDR2 FQNEAQ (reference sequence). The CDR3 has 13 residues. The ends were cut back, 5 bases at V and 4 bases at J, with 11 bases in the middle. CDR3: CASSLESPYGYTF. CDR3 nucleotides: TGTGCCAGCAGCCTTGAGAGCCCCTATGGCTACACCTTC.

This clonotype has a handful of counts. The chain employs TRBV2 and TRBJ2-1, with TRBD2 identical over 8 bases. V shed 6 bases and J 10 bases; nucleotides not matched to a gene: 14. This CDR3 is built from 15 residues. Germline loops: CDR1 SNHLY, CDR2 FYNNEI. CDR3 nucleotides: TGTGCCAGCAGCGCCCCGGGACTAGGTGGCTGGGAGCAGTTCTTC. Amino acids: CASSAPGLGGWEQFF.

This clonotype has more than one count but fewer than ten. DNA for the CDR3: TGTGCCACCAGCAGCTCCGGGACAGACTACAATGAGCAGTTCTTC. Amino acids: CATSSSGTDYNEQFF. The genes are TRBV15 and TRBJ2-1; 7 nucleotides agree with TRBD1. The V gene's germline CDR1 is LNHNV and CDR2 YYDKDF (reference sequence). V lost 3 bases to trimming and J lost 3 bases; unmatched junction nucleotides: 5. This CDR3 comprises 15 residues.

This clonotype was seen at least ten times. The chain is built from TRBV28 and TRBJ1-4; no definite D call. Trimming removed 10 bases at V and 5 bases at J, with 11 bases between. The CDR3 is 12 residues long. Germline lookup yields CDR1 MDHEN and CDR2 SYDVKM. The CDR3 here is CAKGGLNEKLFF. The CDR3 DNA reads as TGTGCCAAGGGTGGGCTGAATGAAAAACTGTTTTTT.

This clonotype appeared a few times. The J gene is TRBJ1-5, the V gene TRBV27; D is possibly TRBD1 (5 bases). The CDR3 extends over 14 amino acids. The germline V and J ends were trimmed by 4 bases and 7 bases, with 14 bases remaining between them. Germline CDR1 is MNHEY and CDR2 is SMNVEV (reference sequence). The CDR3 region has the DNA TGTGCCAGCAGTTACCTAGGGGACGGGCAGCCCCAGCATTTT. This translates into CASSYLGDGQPQHF.

This clonotype was seen a handful of times. The chain has TRBV12-3 or TRBV12-4 and TRBJ2-5; D is unclear. The CDR3 extends over 13 amino acids. With 3 bases removed from V and 5 bases from J, the gap between germline ends came to 10 bases. The CDR3 nucleotides read TGTGCCAGCAGTTTTTCGGACGAGGAGACCCAGTACTTC. It translates to CASSFSDEETQYF.